This T cell receptor (beta chain) came from a study of blood T cell repertoires in COVID-19. Study background: T cells, B-cell-depleted T cells, or PBMCs provided the cDNA or gDNA that served as material.

This clone has a handful of counts. The CDR3 covers 15 residues. Germline V lookup: CDR1 MNHEY, CDR2 SMNVEV (reference sequence). The V end was cut by 0 bases, the J end by 6 bases, with 11 bases between. Original handling: Estimates of nucleated cell counts were drawn from the amplification of reference gene primers. Clones were read by immunoSEQ multiplex PCR, and TCRdb kept only the in-frame ones, dropping some. The DNA gave D and trimming, while V, J and clone size come from that table. The repertoire holds 200,000 to 250,000 clones, with 80% as singletons. The V and J genes are TRBV27 and TRBJ1-4; D call uncertain. The source of this sequence is a woman between 65 and 79 years old with acute or convalescent COVID-19. The sequencing input was peripheral blood. The CDR3 loop reads CASSLSRRSYEKLFF. The CDR3 DNA is TGTGCCAGCAGTTTATCGAGGCGTTCTTATGAAAAACTGTTTTTT.